The 16 T cell receptor beta chains given below trace back to one sample, sequenced in a study of cytomegalovirus exposure and HLA in healthy donors (TCRdb year 2017). The library came from the immunoSEQ multiplex PCR assay. TCRdb provides this immuneACCESS table in a form limited to in-frame rearrangements. Some clones are lacking; in checked studies, under half of them reflect an unresolved V gene, and why the rest are absent is not known. The sample records approximately 260,000 clones, 65% to 90% of which are singletons. 1% of the sample rests with the top ten. Source material: PBMCs. The receptors derive from a woman younger than 30 in good health and CMV-seronegative.

This clone was recorded a few times. The chain is built from TRBV28 and TRBJ1-2; a weak D match, TRBD1 (5 bases). Germline V gene data show CDR1 as MDHEN and CDR2 as SYDVKM. This CDR3 has 13 amino acids. Trimming shortened V by 2 bases and J by 8 bases, and 12 bases separated the two germline ends. As DNA, the CDR3 is TGTGCCAGCAGTTTACCCCAGGGAAGGGGCTACACCTTC. This translates into CASSLPQGRGYTF.

This chain links TRBV6-5 with TRBJ1-2; D might be TRBD1 (5 bases). Trimming took 6 bases from V and 1 from J, leaving 9 bases between them. Germline V CDR1 and CDR2: MNHEY, SVGAGI. CDR3 size: 13 residues. In DNA, the CDR3 is TGTGCCAGCAGCCTAGACAGTAACTATGGCTACACCTTC. Amino acid sequence: CASSLDSNYGYTF.

In this sample, this clone turned up a few times. This chain links TRBV5-1 with TRBJ2-7, with D maybe TRBD1 (6 bases). Germline CDR1 reads SGHRS; CDR2 reads YFSETQ. The CDR3 is made up of 17 amino acids. Trimming took off 1 base at V and 2 bases at J, with 19 bases between the two ends. CDR3 coding DNA: TGCGCCAGCAGCTTGTCCTCCACCGGGACACTAACCTACGAGCAGTACTTC. Protein: CASSLSSTGTLTYEQYF.

The V gene is TRBV2, the J gene TRBJ2-7, with D tentatively TRBD2 (6 bases). Germline assignment: CDR1 SNHLY and CDR2 FYNNEI. CDR3 length equals 16 residues. Trimming cost V 1 base and J 5 bases, with 18 bases left between them. The CDR3 DNA sequence: TGTGCCAGCAGTGAAGGATCGTATTCGTCGGGGGACGAGCAGTACTTC. Amino acid sequence: CASSEGSYSSGDEQYF.

The rearrangement joins TRBV4-3 to TRBJ2-1; 7 bases agree with TRBD1. The CDR3 has 14 amino acids. The V segment lost 3 bases and the J segment 6 bases; nucleotides outside the gene matches: 5. Germline V CDR1 and CDR2: LGHNA, YSLEER. The DNA for the CDR3 is TGCGCCAGCAGCCACGCCGGGACAGCCAATGAGCAGTTCTTC. Translating gives CASSHAGTANEQFF.

The rearrangement uses TRBV12-5 and TRBJ2-7; 10 nucleotides agree with TRBD1. V was clipped by 0 bases and J by 4 bases; unmatched bases: 6. The CDR3 totals 16 residues. CDR1 and CDR2 from the germline V gene are LGHNT and FRNRAP. The CDR3 DNA sequence: TGTGCTAGTGGTTTGGTAACGGGACAGGGGAAATACGAGCAGTACTTC. Amino acid sequence: CASGLVTGQGKYEQYF. The full variable domain, with the rest looked up from reference TRBV12-5 and TRBJ2-7, is DARVTQTPRHKVTEMGQEVTMRCQPILGHNTVFWYRQTMMQGLELLAYFRNRAPLDDSGMPKDRFSAEMPDATLATLKIQPSEPRDSAVYFCASGLVTGQGKYEQYFGPGTRLTVT.

The gene calls are TRBV27 and TRBJ2-7, with D possibly matching TRBD2 (6 bases). CDR1 and CDR2 (germline): MNHEY, SMNVEV (reference sequence). The CDR3 runs to 13 residues. V lost 8 bases to trimming and J lost 3 bases, with 14 bases between them. The CDR3 nucleotides are TGTGCCAGCCGGGACTCCGGGGACTACGAGCAGTACTTC. Translation: CASRDSGDYEQYF.

The CDR3 DNA is TGCAGCGTTGTCGTGATCGGGACAGGCCCAGAAAAACTGTTTTTT. Its translation is CSVVVIGTGPEKLFF. The chain employs TRBV29-1 and TRBJ1-4, with 8 bases that match TRBD1. The V segment lost 4 bases and the J segment 8 bases; nucleotides outside the gene matches: 12. The length of the CDR3 is 15 residues. Germline-derived CDR1 and CDR2 are SQVTM and ANQGSEA.

The chain joins TRBV11-3 to TRBJ2-2; TRBD2 matches 12 bases. Germline V lookup: CDR1 SGHNT, CDR2 YENEEA. V shed 0 bases, J shed 6 bases, and the junction held 5 bases outside the gene matches. CDR3 length equals 17 residues. CDR3 sequence: CASSLELAGGKAGELFF. CDR3 nucleotides: TGTGCCAGCAGCTTAGAACTAGCGGGGGGAAAGGCCGGGGAGCTGTTTTTT. Complete variable domain (other parts from reference TRBV11-3 and TRBJ2-2): EAGVVQSPRYKIIEKKQPVAFWCNPISGHNTLYWYLQNLGQGPELLIRYENEEAVDDSQLPKDRFSAERLKGVDSTLKIQPAELGDSAVYLCASSLELAGGKAGELFFGEGSRLTVL.

The chain combines TRBV5-6 with TRBJ1-4, with D maybe TRBD1 (6 bases). Germline-derived CDR1 and CDR2 are SGHDT and YYEEEE. CDR3 length: 15 amino acids. Trimming shortened V by 4 bases and J by 7 bases, and 17 bases separated the two germline ends. The CDR3 region has the DNA TGTGCCAGCAGCGCAAGCGGGGGGGGCAGTGAAAAACTGTTTTTT. Translation: CASSASGGGSEKLFF.

Points on this clone: Relative to the germline gene, one junction end is altered; a read error may explain this. V is TRBV7-7 and J is TRBJ2-7; 8 bases are shared with TRBD1. There are 14 residues in the CDR3. Germline CDR1 and CDR2: SSHAT and FNYEAQ (reference sequence). The CDR3 sequence is CASSLDRGSYEQYF. CDR3 DNA sequence: TGTGCTAGCAGCTTAGACAGGGGCTCCTACGAGCAGTACTTC. Filled out from reference TRBV7-7 and TRBJ2-7, the complete variable domain reads GAGVSQSPRYKVTKRGQDVTLRCDPISSHATLYWYQQALGQGPEFLTYFNYEAQPDKSGLPSDRFSAERPEGSISTLTIQRTEQRDSAMYRCASSLDRGSYEQYFGPGTRLTVT.

The V and J genes are TRBV19 and TRBJ1-3; TRBD1 is a possible D gene (5 bases). V lost 8 bases to trimming and J lost 0 bases, with 14 bases between them. Germline lookup yields CDR1 LNHDA and CDR2 SQIVND (reference sequence). The CDR3 spans 15 residues. The CDR3 reads CASGYRKSSGNTIYF. The CDR3 coding sequence is TGTGCCAGTGGCTACAGGAAGAGCTCTGGAAACACCATATATTTT.

The chain joins TRBV7-9 to TRBJ2-7; weak D call: TRBD2 (7 bases). The germline gives CDR1 SEHNR, CDR2 FQNEAQ (reference sequence). The CDR3 length is 12 residues. V lost 3 bases to trimming and J lost 13 bases, with 16 bases between them. CDR3 region: CASSFKGGEPYF. The CDR3 bases are TGTGCCAGCAGCTTTAAAGGGGGGGAGCCTTACTTC.

The chain is built from TRBV7-9 and TRBJ2-5, with 7 positions matching TRBD2. The germline V gene encodes CDR1 SEHNR and CDR2 FQNEAQ (reference sequence). The CDR3 totals 15 residues. Unmatched junction bases numbered 7, after V lost 2 bases and J lost 4 bases. The DNA for the CDR3 is TGTGCCAGCAGCTTACTGTCTAGCGGTGCAGAGACCCAGTACTTC. Translated, it gives CASSLLSSGAETQYF.

V gene TRBV4-1 combines with J gene TRBJ2-3; D is undetermined. CDR1 and CDR2 (germline): MGHRA, YSYEKL. V gave up 0 bases and J gave up 5 bases, with 12 bases separating them. The CDR3 is 15 amino acids. CDR3 in amino acids: CASSQDTGGRDTQYF. CDR3 nucleotides: TGCGCCAGCAGCCAAGACACGGGTGGAAGAGATACGCAGTATTTT.

This clone was detected only once. The CDR3 DNA reads TGTGCCAGCAGGGACAGGGGGCACGGCACCGGGGAGCTGTTTTTT. It specifies CASRDRGHGTGELFF. V and J are TRBV6-1 and TRBJ2-2, with TRBD1 matching over 11 bases. This CDR3 is 15 amino acids long. V lost 6 bases to trimming and J lost 4 bases; unmatched junction nucleotides: 4. Germline CDR1 reads MNHNS; CDR2 reads SASEGT.